Each of the 5 T cell receptor beta chains below was sequenced from the same sample in a study of human CD8 memory T cell subsets. UMI-labeled 5' RACE was used to make TCR beta libraries. TCRdb re-called the 5' RACE reads and shows each CDR3 protein once, DNA omitted. The clone table shows a few thousand distinct CDR3 sequences, with the ten largest holding 35% to 40%. The sequencing sample was made of CD8+ effector memory T cells (TEM) sorted from PBMCs. The subset: effector memory CD8 T cells, CCR7- CD45RO+ CD95+. These receptors were taken from a human donor in good health.

The chain recombines TRBV3-1 with TRBJ1-6; the TCRdb call, TRBD1, lacks DNA for checking. The CDR3 has 16 residues. CDR1 and CDR2 from the germline V gene are LGHDT and YNNKEL (reference sequence). CDR3 sequence: CASSQEEDREIFPLHF.

Frequency places this clonotype as large. This rearrangement joins TRBV6-5 to TRBJ1-2; TCRdb's assignment of TRBD1 cannot be checked, as there is no DNA. CDR1 MNHEY and CDR2 SVGAGI come from the germline V gene. The CDR3 has 15 amino acids. The CDR3 protein is CASSPMTGTIYGYTF.

This chain joins TRBV6-4 and TRBJ2-1; TCRdb returns TRBD1, unconfirmable since there is no DNA. CDR3 length equals 15 residues. Germline assignment: CDR1 MRHNA and CDR2 SNTAGT. This CDR3 is CASSDMGGPYNEQFF.

Here the CDR3 reads CASSQADSSYEQYF. The J gene is TRBJ2-7, the V gene TRBV3-1. CDR3 length equals 14 residues. Germline CDR1 is LGHDT and CDR2 is YNNKEL (reference sequence).

V gene TRBV14 combines with J gene TRBJ1-6. This CDR3 is built from 14 residues. Germline V gene lookup returns CDR1 SGHDN and CDR2 FVKESK. The CDR3: CASSLTQYNSPLHF.